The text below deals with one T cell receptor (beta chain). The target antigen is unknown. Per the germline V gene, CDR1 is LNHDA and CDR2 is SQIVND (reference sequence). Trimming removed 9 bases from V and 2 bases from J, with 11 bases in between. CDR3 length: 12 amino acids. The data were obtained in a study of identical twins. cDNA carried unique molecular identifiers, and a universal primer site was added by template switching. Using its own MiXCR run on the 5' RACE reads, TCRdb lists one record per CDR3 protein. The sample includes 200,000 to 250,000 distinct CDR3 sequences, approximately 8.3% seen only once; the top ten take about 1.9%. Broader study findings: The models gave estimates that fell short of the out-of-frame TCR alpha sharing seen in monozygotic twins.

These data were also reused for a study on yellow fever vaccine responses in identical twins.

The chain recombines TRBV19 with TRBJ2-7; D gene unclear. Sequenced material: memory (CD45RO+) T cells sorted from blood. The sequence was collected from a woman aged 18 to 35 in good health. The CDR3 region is CASSSPTYEQYF. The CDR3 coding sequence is TGTGCCAGCTCTTCGCCTACCTACGAGCAGTACTTC.